These T cell receptor beta chains were read from a single sample in a study of cytomegalovirus exposure and HLA in healthy donors. Some clones are missing from TCRdb's copy, which holds only in-frame ones; the method was immunoSEQ multiplex PCR. The sample holds 100,000 or so clones, approximately 95% seen once. Sequenced: PBMCs. Every receptor here comes from a woman between 18 and 30 years old in good health and CMV-seronegative. The CDR3 runs from the conserved cysteine through the conserved F or W. The D gene is left open where the match is weak. Only some rows state a clone size, as once, few, many or a class for expanded clones.

J: TRBJ1-5
V: TRBV4-1
D: .
size: .
CDR3: CASSQAGNQPQHF
DNA: TGCGCCAGCAGCCAAGCTGGCAATCAGCCCCAGCATTTT

J: TRBJ2-7
V: TRBV30
D: .
size: once
CDR3: CAWSSGFSYEQYF
DNA: TGTGCCTGGAGTAGCGGTTTCTCCTACGAGCAGTACTTC

J: TRBJ2-1
V: TRBV18
D: .
size: .
CDR3: CASSPRRDSYNEQFF
DNA: TGTGCCAGCTCACCAAGGCGGGACTCCTACAATGAGCAGTTCTTC

J: TRBJ2-7
V: TRBV27
D: .
size: .
CDR3: CASSATDTSSYEQYF
DNA: TGTGCCAGCAGTGCAACGGACACGAGCTCCTACGAGCAGTACTTC

J: TRBJ2-7
V: TRBV27
D: .
size: .
CDR3: CASSFRGYEQYF
DNA: TGTGCCAGCAGTTTTAGGGGTTACGAGCAGTACTTC

J: TRBJ2-5
V: TRBV9
D: TRBD2
size: .
CDR3: CASSVPSRGGLETQYF
DNA: TGTGCCAGCAGCGTACCCTCGCGGGGGGGCCTAGAGACCCAGTACTTC

J: TRBJ2-3
V: TRBV5-6
D: TRBD2
size: .
CDR3: CASSLELAGGDTQYF
DNA: TGTGCCAGCAGCTTGGAGCTAGCGGGAGGGGATACGCAGTATTTT

J: TRBJ2-7
V: TRBV18
D: .
size: .
CDR3: CASREDRAYEQYF
DNA: TGTGCCAGCCGGGAGGACAGGGCCTACGAGCAGTACTTC

J: TRBJ2-1
V: TRBV27
D: .
size: .
CDR3: CASSPEGIGYNEQFF
DNA: TGTGCCAGCAGTCCGGAGGGGATCGGGTACAATGAGCAGTTCTTC

J: TRBJ1-5
V: TRBV6-1
D: .
size: .
CDR3: CASSESGVNNQPQHF
DNA: TGTGCCAGCAGTGAATCAGGGGTGAACAATCAGCCCCAGCATTTT

J: TRBJ1-2
V: TRBV30
D: TRBD1
size: .
CDR3: CAWGTGSAYGYTF
DNA: TGTGCCTGGGGGACAGGCTCTGCCTATGGCTACACCTTC

J: TRBJ2-7
V: TRBV7-6
D: TRBD2
size: .
CDR3: CASSQGLAGGSYEQYF
DNA: TGTGCCAGCAGCCAGGGACTAGCGGGTGGCTCCTACGAGCAGTACTTC

J: TRBJ2-5
V: TRBV19
D: TRBD2
size: .
CDR3: CASSTRLAPETQYF
DNA: TGTGCCAGTAGTACCCGACTAGCGCCAGAGACCCAGTACTTC

J: TRBJ2-7
V: TRBV7-9
D: TRBD1
size: .
CDR3: CASSLAGQVGEQYF
DNA: TGTGCCAGCAGCTTAGCGGGACAGGTCGGCGAGCAGTACTTC

J: TRBJ2-4
V: TRBV27
D: .
size: .
CDR3: CASSDSKNIQYF
DNA: TGTGCCAGCAGTGACTCCAAAAACATTCAGTACTTC

J: TRBJ1-1
V: TRBV5-3
D: TRBD1
size: .
CDR3: CARSLEGDRGPTEAFF
DNA: TGTGCCAGAAGCTTGGAAGGGGACAGGGGACCGACTGAAGCTTTCTTT

J: TRBJ1-5
V: TRBV4-3
D: .
size: .
CDR3: CASSQNEGNQPQHF
DNA: TGCGCCAGCAGCCAAAATGAGGGTAATCAGCCCCAGCATTTT

J: TRBJ2-5
V: TRBV18
D: TRBD2
size: .
CDR3: CASSSVPAGVREETQYF
DNA: TGTGCCAGCTCAAGCGTGCCAGCGGGAGTTCGAGAAGAGACCCAGTACTTC

J: TRBJ1-4
V: TRBV7-2
D: .
size: .
CDR3: CASSLNRLNEKLFF
DNA: TGTGCCAGCAGCTTAAACAGGCTTAATGAAAAACTGTTTTTT

J: TRBJ2-5
V: TRBV2
D: TRBD2
size: .
CDR3: CASSGLAGVGQETQYF
DNA: TGTGCCAGCAGTGGACTAGCGGGAGTGGGACAAGAGACCCAGTACTTC

J: TRBJ1-1
V: TRBV4-3
D: .
size: .
CDR3: CASSLYRVTEAFF
DNA: TGCGCCAGCAGCCTATACAGGGTTACTGAAGCTTTCTTT

J: TRBJ2-7
V: TRBV21-1
D: .
size: .
CDR3: CASSPRGQEQYF
DNA: TGTGCCAGCAGCCCCAGGGGGCAGGAGCAGTACTTC

J: TRBJ2-1
V: TRBV6-1
D: .
size: .
CDR3: CASSESELLEQFF
DNA: TGTGCCAGCAGTGAATCCGAGCTCTTGGAGCAGTTCTTC

J: TRBJ1-3
V: TRBV19
D: TRBD1
size: .
CDR3: CASSRQGAHTIYF
DNA: TGTGCCAGTAGTAGGCAGGGGGCCCACACCATATATTTT

J: TRBJ2-3
V: TRBV27
D: TRBD2
size: .
CDR3: CASSLSVSGSIADTQYF
DNA: TGTGCCAGCAGTTTATCGGTTAGCGGGAGTATCGCAGATACGCAGTATTTT

J: TRBJ1-2
V: TRBV4-3
D: .
size: .
CDR3: CASSPDEGSYGYTF
DNA: TGCGCCAGCAGCCCAGACGAGGGTTCCTATGGCTACACCTTC

J: TRBJ1-1
V: TRBV12-5
D: .
size: .
CDR3: CASGFGQNTEAFF
DNA: TGTGCTAGTGGTTTTGGGCAGAACACTGAAGCTTTCTTT

J: TRBJ2-3
V: TRBV11-3
D: .
size: .
CDR3: CASSGRDKHTDTQYF
DNA: TGTGCCAGCAGCGGCAGGGACAAACACACAGATACGCAGTATTTT

J: TRBJ2-7
V: TRBV5-1
D: .
size: .
CDR3: CASSLSGQFSYEQYF
DNA: TGCGCCAGCAGCTTGTCTGGGCAATTCTCCTACGAGCAGTACTTC

J: TRBJ2-1
V: TRBV9
D: .
size: .
CDR3: CASSADGSSYNEQFF
DNA: TGTGCCAGCAGCGCGGACGGGAGCTCCTACAATGAGCAGTTCTTC

J: TRBJ2-7
V: TRBV14
D: TRBD1
size: .
CDR3: CASSRPGQGSFYEQYF
DNA: TGTGCCAGCAGCCGACCGGGACAGGGTTCCTTCTACGAGCAGTACTTC

J: TRBJ2-4
V: TRBV7-2
D: TRBD2
size: .
CDR3: CASSAKGGGHIQYF
DNA: TGTGCCAGCAGCGCAAAAGGCGGGGGGCACATTCAGTACTTC

J: TRBJ2-7
V: TRBV7-6
D: .
size: .
CDR3: CASSLEEGYEQYF
DNA: TGTGCCAGCAGCTTAGAGGAGGGGTACGAGCAGTACTTC

J: TRBJ1-2
V: TRBV29-1
D: TRBD1
size: .
CDR3: CSVVLDQTGEGGDYGYTF
DNA: TGCAGCGTTGTTCTCGACCAGACAGGGGAGGGAGGTGACTATGGCTACACCTTC

J: TRBJ1-2
V: TRBV6-1
D: TRBD1
size: .
CDR3: CASSGGTGGAYGYTF
DNA: TGTGCCAGCAGCGGAGGGACAGGGGGCGCCTATGGCTACACCTTC

J: TRBJ1-2
V: TRBV18
D: TRBD1
size: .
CDR3: CASSPSDRVRGYTF
DNA: TGTGCCAGCTCACCATCCGACAGGGTCAGGGGCTACACCTTC

J: TRBJ1-1
V: TRBV6-5
D: .
size: .
CDR3: CASTPQGGLYTEAFF
DNA: TGTGCCAGCACCCCGCAGGGAGGGCTTTATACTGAAGCTTTCTTT

J: TRBJ2-7
V: TRBV7-9
D: TRBD2
size: .
CDR3: CASSLAASGSIYEQYF
DNA: TGTGCCAGCAGCTTAGCGGCTAGCGGGAGTATTTACGAGCAGTACTTC

J: TRBJ2-7
V: TRBV18
D: TRBD1
size: .
CDR3: CASSGGQGVSYEQYF
DNA: TGTGCCAGCTCGGGGGGACAGGGCGTCTCCTACGAGCAGTACTTC

J: TRBJ2-2
V: TRBV19
D: .
size: once
CDR3: CASSISSGAYTGELFF
DNA: TGTGCCAGTAGTATATCCAGCGGAGCCTACACCGGGGAGCTGTTTTTT

J: TRBJ2-7
V: TRBV27
D: .
size: .
CDR3: CASARQDPEQYF
DNA: TGTGCCAGCGCAAGACAGGACCCCGAGCAGTACTTC

J: TRBJ1-2
V: TRBV6-1
D: TRBD1
size: .
CDR3: CASTIDRANYGYTF
DNA: TGTGCCAGCACCATCGACAGGGCGAACTATGGCTACACCTTC

J: TRBJ2-7
V: TRBV2
D: TRBD1
size: .
CDR3: CASRSRTGGQYEQYF
DNA: TGTGCCAGCAGGTCCCGGACAGGGGGACAATACGAGCAGTACTTC

J: TRBJ2-3
V: TRBV10-2
D: TRBD2
size: .
CDR3: CASSELAGVADTQYF
DNA: TGCGCCAGCAGTGAGTTGGCGGGAGTGGCAGATACGCAGTATTTT

J: TRBJ2-2
V: TRBV30
D: .
size: .
CDR3: CAWNGQYTGELFF
DNA: TGTGCCTGGAATGGACAGTATACCGGGGAGCTGTTTTTT

J: TRBJ1-2
V: TRBV7-3
D: TRBD1
size: .
CDR3: CASSKSGGGYTF
DNA: TGTGCCAGCAGCAAGTCAGGGGGTGGCTACACCTTC

J: TRBJ1-4
V: TRBV7-8
D: .
size: .
CDR3: CASSLAGALANEKLFF
DNA: TGTGCCAGCAGCTTGGCAGGGGCCTTAGCTAATGAAAAACTGTTTTTT

J: TRBJ1-2
V: TRBV6-1
D: .
size: .
CDR3: CASTDGGAPSGGYTF
DNA: TGTGCCAGCACCGACGGCGGGGCTCCATCGGGTGGCTACACCTTC

J: TRBJ1-5
V: TRBV7-9
D: TRBD1
size: .
CDR3: CASSIPGTGAQPQHF
DNA: TGTGCCAGCAGCATACCCGGGACAGGGGCTCAGCCCCAGCATTTT

J: TRBJ1-4
V: TRBV2
D: .
size: .
CDR3: CASSGVRGGEKLFF
DNA: TGTGCCAGCAGTGGGGTCAGGGGCGGAGAAAAACTGTTTTTT

J: TRBJ1-5
V: TRBV2
D: .
size: .
CDR3: CATQVGEAQHF
DNA: TGTGCCACACAGGTTGGCGAGGCCCAGCATTTT

J: TRBJ1-1
V: TRBV27
D: TRBD1
size: .
CDR3: CASSFPQGTEAFF
DNA: TGTGCCAGCAGTTTCCCACAGGGGACTGAAGCTTTCTTT

J: TRBJ1-2
V: TRBV6-6
D: TRBD1
size: once
CDR3: CASLGDRAGVGYGYTF
DNA: TGTGCCAGCCTAGGGGACAGGGCCGGTGTTGGCTATGGCTACACCTTC

J: TRBJ1-2
V: TRBV5-6
D: .
size: .
CDR3: CASSLSGNYGYTF
DNA: TGTGCCAGCAGCTTGTCGGGGAACTATGGCTACACCTTC